Listed here are 18 T cell receptor beta chains from one sample, sequenced in a study of blood T cell repertoires in COVID-19 (TCRdb year 2020). The method behind the library was the immunoSEQ multiplex PCR assay. TCRdb provides this immuneACCESS table in a form limited to in-frame rearrangements. Some clones are lacking; in checked studies, under half of them reflect an unresolved V gene, and why the rest are absent is not known. For this sample the table gives nearly 350,000 clones, of which about nine tenths were detected only once. Of the sample, around 6% is held by the ten largest clones. Sample: peripheral blood. The receptors shown here come from a woman aged 45-65 years with COVID-19, enrolled during active disease.

The chain links TRBV18 to TRBJ1-4; D uncertain. V was clipped by 0 bases and J by 0 bases, with 5 bases between them. Per germline, CDR1 KGHSH and CDR2 LQKENI. This CDR3 spans 15 amino acids. CDR3 DNA: TGTGCCAGCTCACCACCGCAGACAACTAATGAAAAACTGTTTTTT. This encodes CASSPPQTTNEKLFF.

Comment on this clone: Other nucleotide sequences from this sample produce the same CDR3. The chain links TRBV4-2 to TRBJ2-2, with 8 bases identical to TRBD1. The CDR3 totals 14 residues. Trimming took 4 bases from V and 4 from J; bases not matched to a gene: 2. CDR1 is LGHNA and CDR2 is YNFKEQ in the germline V gene. DNA for the CDR3: TGTGCCAGCAGCCTGGACAGGGCCACCGGGGAGCTGTTTTTT. Translation gives CASSLDRATGELFF.

The V and J genes are TRBV11-2 and TRBJ1-1, with 8 positions matching TRBD1. CDR1 is SGHAT, CDR2 FQNNGV, per germline. This CDR3 contains 14 residues. The V and J ends lost 4 bases and 5 bases, in that order; junction bases with no gene match: 6. The CDR3 sequence is CASSSQGASTEAFF. The CDR3 bases are TGTGCCAGCAGCTCCCAGGGGGCGAGTACTGAAGCTTTCTTT.

V usage is TRBV19 and J usage is TRBJ1-2, with TRBD1 matching over 11 bases. In germline, CDR1 is LNHDA, CDR2 SQIVND (reference sequence). The junction had 12 bases not matched to a gene; V was cut back by 3 bases and J by 6 bases. The CDR3 has 17 residues. CDR3 residues: CASSITGQGARRDGYTF. CDR3 in DNA: TGTGCCAGTAGTATTACAGGACAGGGGGCGCGCCGAGATGGCTACACCTTC.

The chain is built from TRBV4-2 and TRBJ2-7; perhaps TRBD2 as D (6 bases). CDR1 and CDR2 (germline): LGHNA, YNFKEQ. Trimming stripped 0 bases from V and 5 bases from J, with 20 bases between. The CDR3 loop spans 17 amino acids. CDR3 DNA: TGTGCCAGCAGCCAAGAACGCGGGACTCTAAGAGGTAACGAGCAGTACTTC. This sequence encodes CASSQERGTLRGNEQYF.

The CDR3 nucleotides read TGCGCCAGCAGCCCAGGACAGGGGATGTCCGGGGAGCTGTTTTTT. Amino acid sequence: CASSPGQGMSGELFF. The chain links TRBV5-1 to TRBJ2-2; 9 bases align to TRBD1. Trimming cost V 4 bases and J 6 bases; bases outside gene matches: 7. The CDR3 contains 15 residues. Germline V lookup: CDR1 SGHRS, CDR2 YFSETQ. Full variable domain (outside the CDR3, taken from reference TRBV5-1 and TRBJ2-2): KAGVTQTPRYLIKTRGQQVTLSCSPISGHRSVSWYQQTPGQGLQFLFEYFSETQRNKGNFPGRFSGRQFSNSRSEMNVSTLELGDSALYLCASSPGQGMSGELFFGEGSRLTVL.

The genes are TRBV28 and TRBJ2-7; TRBD1 matches 9 bases. The CDR3 length is 14 residues. Germline trimming cut 8 bases from V and 0 bases from J; bases unmatched to any gene: 5. CDR1 and CDR2 (germline): MDHEN, SYDVKM. The CDR3 loop is CASPGTGSSYEQYF. Here the CDR3 DNA reads TGTGCCAGCCCAGGGACAGGGTCCTCCTACGAGCAGTACTTC.

The chain has TRBV5-1 and TRBJ2-5; D unclear. The germline V gene has CDR1 SGHRS and CDR2 YFSETQ. V was pared by 0 bases and J by 1 base, with 7 bases between. The CDR3 contains 14 residues. CDR3 coding DNA: TGCGCCAGCAGCTTGGTTGACATCCAAGAGACCCAGTACTTC. Protein: CASSLVDIQETQYF.

This clone was detected only once. The gene calls are TRBV5-1 and TRBJ2-7; 10 bases agree with TRBD2. J gave up 0 bases and V 1 base, and 4 bases lay outside the gene matches. The CDR3 is 16 residues long. Germline-derived CDR1 and CDR2 are SGHRS and YFSETQ. The CDR3 coding sequence is TGCGCCAGCAGCTTGTTTCCTAGCGGGAGCTCCTACGAGCAGTACTTC. It yields the protein CASSLFPSGSSYEQYF.

The rearrangement links TRBV6-5 to TRBJ1-2, with 8 nucleotides matching TRBD1. The V and J ends lost 1 base and 5 bases, in that order; junction bases with no gene match: 9. The length of the CDR3 is 16 residues. From germline, CDR1 is MNHEY and CDR2 SVGAGI. The CDR3 reads CASSYYTGTGGYGYTF. The CDR3, as DNA: TGTGCCAGCAGTTACTATACCGGGACAGGAGGATATGGCTACACCTTC.

The rearrangement links TRBV5-4 to TRBJ2-3; TRBD2 aligns across 7 bases. There are 16 residues in the CDR3. Germline V lookup: CDR1 SGHNT, CDR2 YYREEE (reference sequence). After removal of 0 bases from V and 0 bases from J, the junction contained 4 bases not matched to a gene. The CDR3 region has the DNA TGTGCCAGCAGCTTGGTAGCGGGTTCTAGCACAGATACGCAGTATTTT. It codes for CASSLVAGSSTDTQYF. Combining the CDR3 with reference TRBV5-4 and TRBJ2-3 gives the whole variable domain ETGVTQSPTHLIKTRGQQVTLRCSSQSGHNTVSWYQQALGQGPQFIFQYYREEENGRGNFPPRFSGLQFPNYSSELNVNALELDDSALYLCASSLVAGSSTDTQYFGPGTRLTVL.

The gene calls are TRBV7-9 and TRBJ1-1, with D possibly TRBD1 on 6 matching bases. CDR1 and CDR2 from the germline V gene are SEHNR and FQNEAQ (reference sequence). V lost 1 base, J lost 4 bases, and 10 bases lay in between. This CDR3 has 14 amino acids. The CDR3 protein is CASSLGQGSTEAFF. The CDR3 DNA sequence: TGTGCCAGCAGCTTAGGCCAGGGGAGCACTGAAGCTTTCTTT.

The chain combines TRBV12-3 or TRBV12-4 with TRBJ2-1; D ambiguous. Trimming took 3 bases from V and 9 from J, leaving 12 bases between them. CDR3 length: 13 amino acids. CDR3 nucleotides: TGTGCCAGCAGTTTGGGCCTGGTCGGTGAGCAGTTCTTC. Translating gives CASSLGLVGEQFF.

The J gene is TRBJ1-2, the V gene TRBV2; unclear D gene. The V end was cut by 3 bases, the J end by 10 bases, with 6 bases between. The CDR3 covers 10 residues. CDR1 is SNHLY and CDR2 is FYNNEI in the germline V gene. The CDR3 DNA is TGTGCCAGCAGTGACGACTTCTACACCTTC. It yields the protein CASSDDFYTF.

V gene TRBV5-4 combines with J gene TRBJ1-2; no clear D gene. Looked up from germline, CDR1 is SGHNT and CDR2 is YYREEE (reference sequence). There are 15 residues in the CDR3. Trimming stripped 3 bases from V and 0 bases from J, with 12 bases between. In nucleotides, the CDR3 is TGTGCCAGCAGCTCACGTTCCTACCCTAACTATGGCTACACCTTC. The encoded protein is CASSSRSYPNYGYTF.

The chain combines TRBV11-2 with TRBJ2-3; D may be TRBD1 (6 bases). This CDR3 has 15 residues. V was cut by 5 bases and J by 0 bases, with 12 bases left in between. Germline CDR1 SGHAT, CDR2 FQNNGV. CDR3 nucleotide sequence: TGTGCCAGCAGCGACAGGACGGGAAGCACAGATACGCAGTATTTT. Protein: CASSDRTGSTDTQYF.

The V call is TRBV2, the J call TRBJ2-7; possible D gene TRBD1, 6 bases. This CDR3 has 12 residues. Trimming took off 5 bases at V and 12 bases at J, with 17 bases between the two ends. CDR1 and CDR2 from the germline V gene are SNHLY and FYNNEI. The CDR3 region is CASSTSQGRGYF. In nucleotides, the CDR3 is TGTGCCAGCAGTACATCCCAGGGCAGGGGGTACTTC.

The chain recombines TRBV30 with TRBJ2-1; 7 bases are shared with TRBD2. The junction had 8 bases not matched to a gene; V was cut back by 6 bases and J by 6 bases. The V gene's germline CDR1 is GTSNPN and CDR2 SVGIG (reference sequence). There are 13 residues in the CDR3. In DNA form, the CDR3 reads TGTGCCTGCGGGCTCGGGGAGGGCAATGAGCAGTTCTTC. This sequence encodes CACGLGEGNEQFF.